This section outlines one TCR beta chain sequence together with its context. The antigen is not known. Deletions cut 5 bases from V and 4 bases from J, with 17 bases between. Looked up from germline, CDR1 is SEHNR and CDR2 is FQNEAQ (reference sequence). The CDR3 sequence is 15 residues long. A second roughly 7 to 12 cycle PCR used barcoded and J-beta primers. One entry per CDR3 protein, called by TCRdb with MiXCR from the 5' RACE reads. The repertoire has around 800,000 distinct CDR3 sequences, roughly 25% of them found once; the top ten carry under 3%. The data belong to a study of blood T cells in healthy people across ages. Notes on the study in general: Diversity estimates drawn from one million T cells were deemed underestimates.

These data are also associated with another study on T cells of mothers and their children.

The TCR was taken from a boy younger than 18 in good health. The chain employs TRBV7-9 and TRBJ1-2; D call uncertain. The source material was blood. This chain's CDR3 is CASSALVVGLYGYTF. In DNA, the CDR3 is TGTGCCAGCAGCGCCCTGGTGGTTGGACTCTATGGCTACACCTTC.